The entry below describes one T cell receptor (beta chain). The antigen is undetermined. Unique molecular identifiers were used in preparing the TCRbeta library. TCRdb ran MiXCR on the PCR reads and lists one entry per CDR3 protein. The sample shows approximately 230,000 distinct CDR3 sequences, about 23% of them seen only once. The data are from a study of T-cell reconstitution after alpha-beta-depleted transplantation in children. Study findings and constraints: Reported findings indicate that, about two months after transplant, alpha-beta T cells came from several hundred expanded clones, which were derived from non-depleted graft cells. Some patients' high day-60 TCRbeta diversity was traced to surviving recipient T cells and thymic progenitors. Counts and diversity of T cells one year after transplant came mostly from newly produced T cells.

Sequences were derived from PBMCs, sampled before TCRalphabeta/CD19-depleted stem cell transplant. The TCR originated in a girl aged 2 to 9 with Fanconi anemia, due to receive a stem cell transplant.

The CDR3 loop reads CSVEDRGGSDYEQYF. The CDR3 DNA follows: TGCAGCGTTGAAGATCGGGGCGGGTCCGACTACGAGCAGTACTTC. The genes are TRBV29-1 and TRBJ2-7; D possibly matches TRBD1 or TRBD2 (5 bases each). The CDR3 length is 15 residues. With 0 bases removed from V and 3 bases from J, the gap between germline ends came to 15 bases. Per germline, CDR1 SQVTM and CDR2 ANQGSEA.